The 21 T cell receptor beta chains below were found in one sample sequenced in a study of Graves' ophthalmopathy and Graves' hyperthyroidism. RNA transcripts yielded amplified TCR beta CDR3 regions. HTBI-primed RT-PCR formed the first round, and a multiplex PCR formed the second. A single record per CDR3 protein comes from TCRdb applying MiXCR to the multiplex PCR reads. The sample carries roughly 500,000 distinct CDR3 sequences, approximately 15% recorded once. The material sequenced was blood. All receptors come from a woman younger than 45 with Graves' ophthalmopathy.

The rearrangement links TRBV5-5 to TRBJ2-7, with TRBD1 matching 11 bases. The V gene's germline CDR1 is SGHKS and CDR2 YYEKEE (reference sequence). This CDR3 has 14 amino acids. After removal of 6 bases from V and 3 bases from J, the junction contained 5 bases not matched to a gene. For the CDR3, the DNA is TGTGCCAGCACCTGGGGGACAGGGGGCTACGAGCAGTACTTC. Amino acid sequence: CASTWGTGGYEQYF. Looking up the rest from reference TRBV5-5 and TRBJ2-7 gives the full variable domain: DAGVTQSPTHLIKTRGQQVTLRCSPISGHKSVSWYQQVLGQGPQFIFQYYEKEERGRGNFPDRFSARQFPNYSSELNVNALLLGDSALYLCASTWGTGGYEQYFGPGTRLTVT.

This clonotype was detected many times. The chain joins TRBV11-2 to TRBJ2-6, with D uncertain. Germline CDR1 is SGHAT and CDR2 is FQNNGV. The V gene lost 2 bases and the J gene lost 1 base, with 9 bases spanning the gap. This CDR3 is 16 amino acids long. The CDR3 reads CASSLYPESGANVLTF. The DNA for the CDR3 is TGTGCCAGCAGCTTATACCCGGAATCTGGGGCCAACGTCCTGACTTTC. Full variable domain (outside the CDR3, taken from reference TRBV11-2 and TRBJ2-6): EAGVAQSPRYKIIEKRQSVAFWCNPISGHATLYWYQQILGQGPKLLIQFQNNGVVDDSQLPKDRFSAERLKGVDSTLKIQPAKLEDSAVYLCASSLYPESGANVLTFGAGSRLTVL.

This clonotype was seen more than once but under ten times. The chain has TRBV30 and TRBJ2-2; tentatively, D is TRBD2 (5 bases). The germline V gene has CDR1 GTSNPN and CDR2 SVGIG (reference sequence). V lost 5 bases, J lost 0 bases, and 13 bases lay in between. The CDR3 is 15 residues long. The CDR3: CAWALRGPNTGELFF. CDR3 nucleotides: TGTGCCTGGGCGCTCCGGGGTCCGAACACCGGGGAGCTGTTTTTT.

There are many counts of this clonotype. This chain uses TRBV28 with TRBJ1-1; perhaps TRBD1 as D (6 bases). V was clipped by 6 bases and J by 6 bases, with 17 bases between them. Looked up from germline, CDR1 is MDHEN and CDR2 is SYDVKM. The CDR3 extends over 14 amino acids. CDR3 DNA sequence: TGTGCCAGCAGGCCCCAGAGGACAGTCGCTGAAGCTTTCTTT. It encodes CASRPQRTVAEAFF.

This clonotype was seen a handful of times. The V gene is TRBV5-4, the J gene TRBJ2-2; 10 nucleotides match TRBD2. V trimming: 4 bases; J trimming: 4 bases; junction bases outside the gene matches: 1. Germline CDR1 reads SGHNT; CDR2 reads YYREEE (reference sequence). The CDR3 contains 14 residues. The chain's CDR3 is CASSASGGTGELFF. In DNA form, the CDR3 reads TGTGCCAGCAGCGCTAGCGGGGGCACCGGGGAGCTGTTTTTT. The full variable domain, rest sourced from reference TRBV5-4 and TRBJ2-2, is ETGVTQSPTHLIKTRGQQVTLRCSSQSGHNTVSWYQQALGQGPQFIFQYYREEENGRGNFPPRFSGLQFPNYSSELNVNALELDDSALYLCASSASGGTGELFFGEGSRLTVL.

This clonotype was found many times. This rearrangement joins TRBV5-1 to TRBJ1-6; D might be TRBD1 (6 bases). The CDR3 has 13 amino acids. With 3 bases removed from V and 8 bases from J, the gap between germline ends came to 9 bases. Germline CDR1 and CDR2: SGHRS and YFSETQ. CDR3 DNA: TGCGCCAGCAGCTCACAGGGTTATTCACCCCTCCACTTT. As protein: CASSSQGYSPLHF. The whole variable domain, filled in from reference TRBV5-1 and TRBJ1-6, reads KAGVTQTPRYLIKTRGQQVTLSCSPISGHRSVSWYQQTPGQGLQFLFEYFSETQRNKGNFPGRFSGRQFSNSRSEMNVSTLELGDSALYLCASSSQGYSPLHFGNGTRLTVT.

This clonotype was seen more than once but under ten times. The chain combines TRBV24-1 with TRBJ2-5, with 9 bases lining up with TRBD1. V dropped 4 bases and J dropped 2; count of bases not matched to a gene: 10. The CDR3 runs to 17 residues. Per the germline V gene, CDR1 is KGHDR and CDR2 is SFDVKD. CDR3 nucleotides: TGTGCCACCAGTGACCCCTATCGGGGACAGGGACAAGAGACCCAGTACTTC. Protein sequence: CATSDPYRGQGQETQYF.

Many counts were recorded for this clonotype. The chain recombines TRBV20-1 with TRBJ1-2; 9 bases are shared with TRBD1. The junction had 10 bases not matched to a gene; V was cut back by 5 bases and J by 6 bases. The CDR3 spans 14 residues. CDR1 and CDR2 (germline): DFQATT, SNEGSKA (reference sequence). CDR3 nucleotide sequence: TGCAGTGCTTCCCACAGGGGGCATATTGATGGCTACACCTTC. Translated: CSASHRGHIDGYTF.

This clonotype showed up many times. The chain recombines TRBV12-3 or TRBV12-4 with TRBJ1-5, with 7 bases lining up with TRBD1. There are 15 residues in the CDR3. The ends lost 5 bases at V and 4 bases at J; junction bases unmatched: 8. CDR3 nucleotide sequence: TGTGCCAGCAGTATGGCGAAGGGGGCAAATCAGCCCCAGCATTTT. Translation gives CASSMAKGANQPQHF.

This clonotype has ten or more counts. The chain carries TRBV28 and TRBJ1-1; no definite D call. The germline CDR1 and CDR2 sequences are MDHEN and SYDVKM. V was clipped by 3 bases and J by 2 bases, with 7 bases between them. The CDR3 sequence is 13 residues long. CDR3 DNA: TGTGCCAGCAGTTTGTTGATAAACACTGAAGCTTTCTTT. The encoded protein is CASSLLINTEAFF. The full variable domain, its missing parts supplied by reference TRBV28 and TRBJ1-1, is DVKVTQSSRYLVKRTGEKVFLECVQDMDHENMFWYRQDPGLGLRLIYFSYDVKMKEKGDIPEGYSVSREKKERFSLILESASTNQTSMYLCASSLLINTEAFFGQGTRLTVV.

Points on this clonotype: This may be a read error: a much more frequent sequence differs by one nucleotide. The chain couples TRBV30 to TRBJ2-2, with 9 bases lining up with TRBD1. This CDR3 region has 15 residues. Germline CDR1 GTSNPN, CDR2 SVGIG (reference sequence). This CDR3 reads CASQIQGARTGELCF. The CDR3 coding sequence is TGTGCCTCGCAAATACAGGGGGCGCGGACCGGGGAGCTGTGTTTT.

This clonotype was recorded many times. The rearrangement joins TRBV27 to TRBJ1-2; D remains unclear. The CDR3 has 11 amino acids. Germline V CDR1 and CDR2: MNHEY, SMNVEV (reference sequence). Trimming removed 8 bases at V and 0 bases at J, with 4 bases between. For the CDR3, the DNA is TGTGCCAGCCTTTCTAACTATGGCTACACCTTC. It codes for CASLSNYGYTF.

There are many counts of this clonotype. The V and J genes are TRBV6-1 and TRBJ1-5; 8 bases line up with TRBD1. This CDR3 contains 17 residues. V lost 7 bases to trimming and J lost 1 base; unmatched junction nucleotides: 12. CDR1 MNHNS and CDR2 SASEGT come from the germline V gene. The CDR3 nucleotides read TGTGCCAGCACTGAGGGCCAGGGGGCTTTGAGCAATCAGCCCCAGCATTTT. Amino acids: CASTEGQGALSNQPQHF.

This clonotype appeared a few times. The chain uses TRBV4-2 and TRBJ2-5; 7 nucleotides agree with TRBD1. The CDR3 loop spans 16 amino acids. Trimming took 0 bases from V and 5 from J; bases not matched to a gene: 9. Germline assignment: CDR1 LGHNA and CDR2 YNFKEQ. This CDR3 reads CASSQERTGTFETQYF. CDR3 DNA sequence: TGTGCCAGCAGCCAAGAAAGGACAGGCACGTTTGAGACCCAGTACTTC.

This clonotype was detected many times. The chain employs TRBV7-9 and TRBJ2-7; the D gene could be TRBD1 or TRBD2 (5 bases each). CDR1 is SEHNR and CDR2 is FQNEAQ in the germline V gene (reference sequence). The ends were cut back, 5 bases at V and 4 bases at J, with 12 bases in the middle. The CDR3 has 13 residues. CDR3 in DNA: TGTGCCAGCAGCGCACGGGGCCCATACGAGCAGTACTTC. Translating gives CASSARGPYEQYF.

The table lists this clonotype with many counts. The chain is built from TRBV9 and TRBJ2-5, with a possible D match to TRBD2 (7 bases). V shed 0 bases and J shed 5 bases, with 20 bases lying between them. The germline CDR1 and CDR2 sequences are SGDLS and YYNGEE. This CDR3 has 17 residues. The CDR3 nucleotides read TGTGCCAGCAGCGTAGCTCTCCATGCCCGGGGGGCGGAGACCCAGTACTTC. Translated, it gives CASSVALHARGAETQYF.

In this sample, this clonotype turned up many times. CDR3 sequence: CASTFNAGRLGQYF. For the CDR3, the DNA is TGTGCCAGCACCTTCAACGCGGGGAGGTTAGGGCAGTACTTC. The chain links TRBV28 to TRBJ2-7; D is perhaps TRBD2 (6 bases). The V end lost 7 bases, the J end lost 9 bases, and 22 bases lay between the germline ends. The CDR3 covers 14 residues. CDR1 MDHEN and CDR2 SYDVKM come from the germline V gene. The full variable domain, its missing parts supplied by reference TRBV28 and TRBJ2-7, is DVKVTQSSRYLVKRTGEKVFLECVQDMDHENMFWYRQDPGLGLRLIYFSYDVKMKEKGDIPEGYSVSREKKERFSLILESASTNQTSMYLCASTFNAGRLGQYFGPGTRLTVT.

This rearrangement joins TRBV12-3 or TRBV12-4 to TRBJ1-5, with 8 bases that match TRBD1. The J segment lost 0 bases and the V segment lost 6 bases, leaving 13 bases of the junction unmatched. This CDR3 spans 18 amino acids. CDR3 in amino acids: CASRGGTGGWGSNQPQHF. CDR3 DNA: TGTGCCAGCAGGGGAGGGACAGGTGGATGGGGTAGCAATCAGCCCCAGCATTTT.

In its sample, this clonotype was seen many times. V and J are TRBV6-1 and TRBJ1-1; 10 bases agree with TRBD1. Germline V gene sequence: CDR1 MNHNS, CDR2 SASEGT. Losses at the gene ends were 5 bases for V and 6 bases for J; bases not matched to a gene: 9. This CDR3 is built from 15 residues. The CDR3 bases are TGTGCCAGCAGTCGGCGCCGGGACAGGGGAGCTGAAGCTTTCTTT. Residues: CASSRRRDRGAEAFF.

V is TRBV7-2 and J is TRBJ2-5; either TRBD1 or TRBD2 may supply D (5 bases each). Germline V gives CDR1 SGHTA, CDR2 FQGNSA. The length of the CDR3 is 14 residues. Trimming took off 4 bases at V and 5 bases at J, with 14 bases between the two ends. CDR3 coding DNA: TGTGCCAGCAGCTCACCGGGACGAGTGGAGACCCAGTACTTC. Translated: CASSSPGRVETQYF.

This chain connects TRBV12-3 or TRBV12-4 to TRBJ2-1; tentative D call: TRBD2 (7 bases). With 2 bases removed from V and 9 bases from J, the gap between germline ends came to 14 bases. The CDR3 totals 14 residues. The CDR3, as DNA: TGTGCCAGCAGTTTAAGGGGGGGGGCTAGTGAGCAGTTCTTC. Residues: CASSLRGGASEQFF.